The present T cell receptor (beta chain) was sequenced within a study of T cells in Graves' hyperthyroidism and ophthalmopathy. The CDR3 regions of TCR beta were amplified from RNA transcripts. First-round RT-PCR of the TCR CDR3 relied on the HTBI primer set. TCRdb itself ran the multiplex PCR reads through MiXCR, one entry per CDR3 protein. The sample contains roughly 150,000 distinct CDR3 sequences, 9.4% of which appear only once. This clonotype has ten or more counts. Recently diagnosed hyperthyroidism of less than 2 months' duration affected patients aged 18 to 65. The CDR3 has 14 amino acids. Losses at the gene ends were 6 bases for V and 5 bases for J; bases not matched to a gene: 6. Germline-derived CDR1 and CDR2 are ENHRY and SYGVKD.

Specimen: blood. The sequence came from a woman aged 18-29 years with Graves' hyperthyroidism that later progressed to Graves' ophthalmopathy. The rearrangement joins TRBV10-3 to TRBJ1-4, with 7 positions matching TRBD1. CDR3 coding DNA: TGTGCCATCAGCGGGACAGCCGGGAATGAAAAACTGTTTTTT. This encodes CAISGTAGNEKLFF.